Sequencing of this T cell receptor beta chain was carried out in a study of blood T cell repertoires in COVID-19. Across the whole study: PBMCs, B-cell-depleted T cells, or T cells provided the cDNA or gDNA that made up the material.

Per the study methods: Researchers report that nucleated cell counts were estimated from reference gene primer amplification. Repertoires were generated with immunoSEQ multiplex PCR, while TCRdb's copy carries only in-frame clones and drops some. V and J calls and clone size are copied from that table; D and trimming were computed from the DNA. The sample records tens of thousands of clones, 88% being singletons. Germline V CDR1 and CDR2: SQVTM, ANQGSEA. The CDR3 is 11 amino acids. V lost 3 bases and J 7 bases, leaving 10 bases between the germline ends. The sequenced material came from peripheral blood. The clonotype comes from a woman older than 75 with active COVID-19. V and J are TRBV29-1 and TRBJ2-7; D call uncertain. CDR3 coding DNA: TGCAGCGTTGATGGAGCGAATGAGCAGTACTTC. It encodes CSVDGANEQYF.